This T cell receptor (beta chain) appears in the sequencing data of a study of circulating CD8 cells and anti-PD-1 response in melanoma. This clonotype qualifies as large. Its specificity is not known. Live CD3+CD8+TCRalphabeta+ cells were sorted into four subsets by PD-1 and/or TIGIT. Study outcomes and limitations: Subset repertoires were largely private at M1, with under 7% shared.

V lost 3 bases and J lost 0, with 17 bases in between. The CDR3 runs 18 residues. Germline CDR1 and CDR2: KGHSH and LQKENI. The QIAseq Immune Repertoire TCR panel built the libraries from approximately 16 ng of total RNA. TCRdb re-derived calls from the reads in MiXCR, one entry per CDR3 protein. The sample carries roughly 210 distinct CDR3 sequences, more than 4.5% recorded once. The TCR originated in a human donor with melanoma. Sample: CD8+ T cells from PBMCs, taken at baseline or after one month of anti-PD-1 therapy (not recorded which). The chain couples TRBV18 to TRBJ2-2, with D uncertain. CDR3 residues: CASSPLGGPGSNTGELFF. As DNA, the CDR3 is TGTGCCAGCTCACCCCTTGGTGGGCCAGGATCGAACACCGGGGAGCTGTTTTTT.